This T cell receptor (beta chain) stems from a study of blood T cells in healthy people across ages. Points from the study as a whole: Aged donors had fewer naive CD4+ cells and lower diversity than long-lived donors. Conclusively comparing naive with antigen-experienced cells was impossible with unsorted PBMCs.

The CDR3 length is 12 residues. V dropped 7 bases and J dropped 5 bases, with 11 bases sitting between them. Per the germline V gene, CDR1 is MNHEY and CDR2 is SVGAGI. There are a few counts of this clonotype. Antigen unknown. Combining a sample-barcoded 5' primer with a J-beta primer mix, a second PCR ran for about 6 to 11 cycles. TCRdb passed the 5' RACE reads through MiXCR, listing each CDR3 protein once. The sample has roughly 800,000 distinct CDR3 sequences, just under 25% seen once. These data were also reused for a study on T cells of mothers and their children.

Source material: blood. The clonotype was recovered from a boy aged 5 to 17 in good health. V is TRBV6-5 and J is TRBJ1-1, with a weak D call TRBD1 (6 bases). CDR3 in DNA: TGTGCCAGCATCCAAGGGGGGACTGAAGCTTTCTTT. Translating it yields CASIQGGTEAFF.